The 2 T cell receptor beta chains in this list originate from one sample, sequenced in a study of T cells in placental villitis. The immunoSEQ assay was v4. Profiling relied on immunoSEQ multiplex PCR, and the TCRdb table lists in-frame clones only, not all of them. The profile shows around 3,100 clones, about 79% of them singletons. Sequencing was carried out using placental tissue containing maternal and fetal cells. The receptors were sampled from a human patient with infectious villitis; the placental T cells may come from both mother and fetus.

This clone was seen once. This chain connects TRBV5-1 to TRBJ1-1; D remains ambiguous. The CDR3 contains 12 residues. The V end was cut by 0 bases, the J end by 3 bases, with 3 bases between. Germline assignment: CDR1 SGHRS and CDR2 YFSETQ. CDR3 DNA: TGCGCCAGCAGCTTGGGGGACACTGAAGCTTTCTTT. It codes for CASSLGDTEAFF.

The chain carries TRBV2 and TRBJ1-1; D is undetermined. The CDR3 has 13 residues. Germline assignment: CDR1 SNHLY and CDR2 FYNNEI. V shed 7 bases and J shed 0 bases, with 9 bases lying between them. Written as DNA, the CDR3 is TGTGCCAGCACTACTATGTTGAACACTGAAGCTTTCTTT. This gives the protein CASTTMLNTEAFF.